A selection of T cell receptor beta chains follows, all from one sample in a study of T-cell reconstitution after alpha-beta-depleted transplantation in children. TCRdb fed the PCR reads into MiXCR, producing one record per CDR3 protein. Of about 230,000 distinct CDR3 sequences listed, roughly a tenth are singletons. The source was PBMCs from the stem cell graft donor, collected from the stem cell graft. These receptors originate from a human donor who donated a stem cell graft to a child with SCID. The CDR3 runs from the conserved cysteine through the conserved F or W. A D gene is named only where the DNA matches it firmly.

d_gene	j_gene	v_gene	CDR3aa
TRBD2	TRBJ2-5	TRBV5-6	CASSFWTSGGVKTQYF
NA	TRBJ1-1	TRBV5-1	CASSATISGMNTEAFF
NA	TRBJ1-6	TRBV7-2	CASSLVSVLYNSPLHF
NA	TRBJ1-5	TRBV10-3	CAILTTYSNQPQHF
NA	TRBJ1-4	TRBV10-3	CAISESQSGEKLFF
TRBD1	TRBJ1-2	TRBV4-1	CASSQGWTGLGYGYTF
NA	TRBJ1-1	TRBV20-1	CSARRQPQLNTEAFF
NA	TRBJ1-1	TRBV12-3/TRBV12-4	CASSLKGGGNTEAFF
NA	TRBJ2-2	TRBV19	CASSLLTPRGGELFF
NA	TRBJ2-2	TRBV18	CASSVQRLNTGELFF
NA	TRBJ2-5	TRBV19	CASSIMETQYF
TRBD2	TRBJ2-7	TRBV3-1	CASSPGPAGDYEQYF
TRBD2	TRBJ2-5	TRBV9	CASSSSTGLTGGTQYF
NA	TRBJ1-2	TRBV20-1	CSARDTRQNYGYTF
NA	TRBJ2-2	TRBV4-1	CASSQDFRANTGELFF
NA	TRBJ2-2	TRBV9	CASSVNTGELFF
NA	TRBJ1-1	TRBV7-9	CAPRGLNTEAFF
NA	TRBJ1-2	TRBV5-1	CASSPGGRPSGYTF
TRBD2	TRBJ2-3	TRBV5-6	CASSLYPSGLAGAADTQYF
TRBD1	TRBJ2-6	TRBV6-1	CASGQGRIHSGANVLTF
TRBD1	TRBJ1-5	TRBV7-8	CASSLGGTGDGPQHF
NA	TRBJ2-7	TRBV15	CATTASRKSFEWDTDTYEQYF
TRBD1	TRBJ2-1	TRBV20-1	CSAPTGRRDNEQFF
NA	TRBJ2-6	TRBV12-3/TRBV12-4	CASSPTHTGANVLTF
NA	TRBJ2-7	TRBV4-1	CASSLQGDEQYF
TRBD1	TRBJ1-6	TRBV20-1	CSAPRDRGRDSPLHF
NA	TRBJ2-3	TRBV7-8	CASSLGLDDTQYF
NA	TRBJ1-1	TRBV6-1	CASTSGLNTEAFF
NA	TRBJ2-2	TRBV4-1	CASSQPVGGELFF